This T cell receptor beta chain derives from a study of T cell changes during pregnancy in multiple sclerosis. V was pared by 0 bases and J by 9 bases, with 13 bases between. The length of the CDR3 is 14 residues. The V gene's germline CDR1 is SEHNR and CDR2 FQNEAQ (reference sequence). Produced via immunoSEQ multiplex PCR; TCRdb's table is partial and in-frame only. The sample yields about 93,000 clones, approximately 92% seen once. The chain is built from TRBV7-9 and TRBJ2-3; no firm D call. Here the sequenced sample was peripheral blood, taken after pregnancy. This receptor was identified in a female donor with multiple sclerosis, enrolled in a pregnancy study. The CDR3 coding sequence is TGTGCCAGCAGCTTAGCAGAAAAAGGAGAAACGCAGTATTTT. This sequence encodes CASSLAEKGETQYF.